One sample yielded the 21 T cell receptor beta chains listed below, sequenced in a study of monozygotic twins with inflammatory bowel disease. For each CDR3 protein, TCRdb gives one entry from its re-call of the 5' RACE reads, without DNA. The sample totals about 380,000 distinct CDR3 sequences. The sequencing input was blood. Source of these receptors: a human donor with ulcerative colitis or Crohn's disease, or a healthy co-twin of an affected twin (not recorded which).

The CDR3 reads CASSLVPGHTGELFF. The chain recombines TRBV5-1 with TRBJ2-2. The CDR3 runs to 15 residues. Per germline, CDR1 SGHRS and CDR2 YFSETQ.

V is TRBV7-8 and J is TRBJ2-1; TCRdb reports TRBD2, a call that lacks DNA to check it against. The germline V gene has CDR1 SGHVS and CDR2 FQNEAQ. CDR3 length: 16 residues. CDR3: CASSSQLAGAGDEQFF.

V and J are TRBV5-1 and TRBJ2-5; TCRdb's D call, TRBD2, is unchecked because there is no DNA. Germline CDR1 is SGHRS and CDR2 is YFSETQ. CDR3 length equals 14 residues. CDR3 sequence: CASSLDPSGGAQYF.

The chain recombines TRBV4-2 with TRBJ1-6; TCRdb names TRBD1, which stays unverified in the absence of DNA. The CDR3 extends over 16 amino acids. In germline, CDR1 is LGHNA, CDR2 YNFKEQ. CDR3 sequence reads: CASSQVTQGRNSPLHF.

The chain is built from TRBV7-9 and TRBJ2-7; lacking DNA, the TRBD2 call made by TCRdb goes unchecked. This CDR3 has 15 amino acids. The germline gives CDR1 SEHNR, CDR2 FQNEAQ (reference sequence). The CDR3 spells CASSLTEGTFYEQYF.

The chain couples TRBV4-2 to TRBJ2-7; the D call of TRBD1 rests on TCRdb alone, since no DNA is present to check it. The germline V gene has CDR1 LGHNA and CDR2 YNFKEQ. CDR3 size: 14 residues. The chain's CDR3 is CASSLRGTDYEQYF.

This chain joins TRBV5-1 and TRBJ2-3; no DNA is available, so the TRBD2 call from TCRdb remains unchecked. CDR1 is SGHRS, CDR2 YFSETQ, per germline. This CDR3 comprises 20 residues. The CDR3 reads CASSLGLAGGTNPGTDTQYF.

The rearrangement uses TRBV5-1 and TRBJ2-5; there is no DNA to check the TCRdb D call of TRBD1. Germline values: CDR1 SGHRS, CDR2 YFSETQ. The CDR3 loop spans 15 amino acids. CDR3: CASSPSGRGRETQYF.

CDR3 amino acids: CAISGSTGLSYEQYF. The V and J genes are TRBV10-3 and TRBJ2-7; with no DNA, the TCRdb D assignment of TRBD1 cannot be verified. Looked up from germline, CDR1 is ENHRY and CDR2 is SYGVKD. The CDR3 has 15 amino acids.

The J gene is TRBJ2-7, the V gene TRBV7-2. Per germline, CDR1 SGHTA and CDR2 FQGNSA. The CDR3 is 13 amino acids. The CDR3 sequence: CASSLDWSYEQYF.

The chain links TRBV27 to TRBJ1-6; TCRdb reports TRBD1, a call that lacks DNA to check it against. CDR3 length equals 17 residues. Germline values: CDR1 MNHEY, CDR2 SMNVEV (reference sequence). CDR3 region: CASSSRQQSSYNSPLHF.

This chain joins TRBV5-1 and TRBJ1-1. Germline assignment: CDR1 SGHRS and CDR2 YFSETQ. CDR3 length: 13 amino acids. CDR3: CASSLQPNTEAFF.

This chain uses TRBV10-3 with TRBJ2-7; the TCRdb D gene call, TRBD1, has no DNA to confirm it. CDR3 size: 14 residues. The germline gives CDR1 ENHRY, CDR2 SYGVKD. The CDR3: CAIRGQGSSYEQYF.

The J gene is TRBJ1-5, the V gene TRBV4-1; no DNA is available, so the TRBD1 call from TCRdb remains unchecked. The germline CDR1 and CDR2 sequences are MGHRA and YSYEKL. This CDR3 spans 15 amino acids. The CDR3 sequence: CASSRLPGGNQPQHF.

The genes are TRBV5-4 and TRBJ2-4. CDR1 SGHNT and CDR2 YYREEE come from the germline V gene (reference sequence). This CDR3 is built from 12 residues. This CDR3 is CASSLRENIQYF. Variable domain in full (rest from reference TRBV5-4 and TRBJ2-4): ETGVTQSPTHLIKTRGQQVTLRCSSQSGHNTVSWYQQALGQGPQFIFQYYREEENGRGNFPPRFSGLQFPNYSSELNVNALELDDSALYLCASSLRENIQYFGAGTRLSVL.

V usage is TRBV19 and J usage is TRBJ2-4; absent DNA, TCRdb's TRBD1 call cannot be checked. This CDR3 is 15 amino acids long. The germline gives CDR1 LNHDA, CDR2 SQIVND (reference sequence). CDR3 residues: CATGTESLAKNIQYF. The full variable domain, rest sourced from reference TRBV19 and TRBJ2-4, is DGGITQSPKYLFRKEGQNVTLSCEQNLNHDAMYWYRQDPGQGLRLIYYSQIVNDFQKGDIAEGYSVSREKKESFPLTVTSAQKNPTAFYLCATGTESLAKNIQYFGAGTRLSVL.

The chain couples TRBV6-2 or TRBV6-3 to TRBJ2-7; TCRdb outputs TRBD1, but without DNA this stays unchecked. Looked up from germline, CDR1 is MNHEY and CDR2 is SVGEGT. The CDR3 sequence is 15 residues long. CDR3 amino acids: CASSRSTGAAYEQYF.

This chain joins TRBV4-1 and TRBJ2-3; TCRdb proposes TRBD1, but this gene call is untestable without DNA. The CDR3 is 16 amino acids. Germline V gene sequence: CDR1 MGHRA, CDR2 YSYEKL. The CDR3 loop reads CASSQGSGVYTDTQYF.

This chain connects TRBV20-1 to TRBJ1-2. The germline gives CDR1 DFQATT, CDR2 SNEGSKA (reference sequence). The CDR3 is made up of 12 amino acids. The CDR3: CSARGASYGYTF.

V gene TRBV20-1 combines with J gene TRBJ2-5; TCRdb picks TRBD1, but there is no DNA to check that call. Germline CDR1 and CDR2: DFQATT and SNEGSKA (reference sequence). This CDR3 is built from 13 residues. The CDR3 here is CSASGTPQETQYF.

V and J are TRBV7-9 and TRBJ2-7; the D gene TCRdb calls, TRBD1, cannot be checked with no DNA. The CDR3 spans 13 residues. Looked up from germline, CDR1 is SEHNR and CDR2 is FQNEAQ (reference sequence). The CDR3 is CASSPGAFYEQYF.